Shown below are 29 T cell receptor beta chains from a single sample sequenced in a study of blood T cells in healthy people across ages. With a J-beta primer mix and a sample-barcoded 5' primer, a second PCR ran about 6 to 11 cycles. One entry per CDR3 protein results from TCRdb running MiXCR on the 5' RACE reads. Here the sample spans 600,000 to 650,000 distinct CDR3 sequences, roughly 50% being singletons. Sequenced material: blood. All receptors come from a man in his sixties in good health.

This sequence joins TRBV6-6 and TRBJ2-7; TRBD1 aligns across 8 bases. The V gene's germline CDR1 is MNHNY and CDR2 SVGAGI (reference sequence). The CDR3 is 14 amino acids. V gave up 7 bases and J gave up 5 bases; unmatched junction bases: 10. For the CDR3, the DNA is TGTGCCAGCACCCCACCTCGGACAGGGAACGAGCAGTACTTC. It is translated as CASTPPRTGNEQYF.

CDR3 in amino acids: CASSWILGLEAADTQYF. The CDR3 DNA reads as TGTGCCAGCAGCTGGATCCTGGGGTTAGAAGCGGCAGATACGCAGTATTTT. The chain has TRBV5-5 and TRBJ2-3; maybe TRBD2 (5 bases). The ends were cut back, 3 bases at V and 4 bases at J, with 21 bases in the middle. Germline V gene sequence: CDR1 SGHKS, CDR2 YYEKEE (reference sequence). The CDR3 sequence is 17 residues long. The whole variable domain, remainder taken from reference TRBV5-5 and TRBJ2-3, is DAGVTQSPTHLIKTRGQQVTLRCSPISGHKSVSWYQQVLGQGPQFIFQYYEKEERGRGNFPDRFSARQFPNYSSELNVNALLLGDSALYLCASSWILGLEAADTQYFGPGTRLTVL.

V and J are TRBV10-3 and TRBJ1-6; 10 positions match TRBD1. The CDR3 is 14 residues long. The germline V gene has CDR1 ENHRY and CDR2 SYGVKD. The V gene end was trimmed by 4 bases and the J gene end by 8 bases; junction bases not matched to a gene: 2. CDR3 residues: CAISVGTGDSPLHF. In DNA form, the CDR3 reads TGTGCCATCAGTGTAGGGACAGGGGATTCACCCCTCCACTTT.

This chain uses TRBV12-3 or TRBV12-4 with TRBJ2-7; TRBD2 aligns across 10 bases. V shed 5 bases and J 0 bases; nucleotides not matched to a gene: 4. CDR3 size: 15 residues. CDR3 residues: CASSPLAGVSYEQYF. DNA for the CDR3: TGTGCCAGCAGTCCCCTAGCGGGGGTCTCCTACGAGCAGTACTTC.

This chain uses TRBV29-1 with TRBJ1-2; perhaps TRBD1 as D (5 bases). Looked up from germline, CDR1 is SQVTM and CDR2 is ANQGSEA. V was trimmed by 4 bases and J by 4 bases, leaving 25 bases between them. This CDR3 has 17 residues. The CDR3 region has the DNA TGCAGCGTTGGATGGTCCCACACAGGAGCCAATCCCTATGGCTACACCTTC. Its translation: CSVGWSHTGANPYGYTF.

The chain has TRBV6-5 and TRBJ2-1, with D perhaps TRBD2 (5 bases). Trimming cost V 3 bases and J 6 bases, with 12 bases left between them. Per germline, CDR1 MNHEY and CDR2 SVGAGI. This CDR3 spans 14 amino acids. CDR3 sequence (DNA): TGTGCCAGCAGTTATGGGAGAACCGGCAATGAGCAGTTCTTC. This codes for CASSYGRTGNEQFF.

Points on this clonotype: At one end the junction does not follow the germline gene, possibly because of a read error. CDR3 bases: TGTGCCAACAGTTCGACGACAGATACGCAGTATTTT. It specifies CANSSTTDTQYF. The chain couples TRBV28 to TRBJ2-3; D is unclear. The CDR3 has 12 amino acids. Germline V lookup: CDR1 MDHEN, CDR2 SYDVKM.

This rearrangement joins TRBV20-1 to TRBJ2-3; 9 bases align to TRBD2. V trimming: 6 bases; J trimming: 1 base; junction bases outside the gene matches: 2. The germline CDR1 and CDR2 sequences are DFQATT and SNEGSKA (reference sequence). The CDR3 runs 13 residues. DNA of the CDR3: TGCAGTGCGTTAGCGGGGGGCACAGATACGCAGTATTTT. It specifies CSALAGGTDTQYF.

This rearrangement joins TRBV28 to TRBJ2-7; 10 nucleotides agree with TRBD2. Germline V gene data show CDR1 as MDHEN and CDR2 as SYDVKM. V was clipped by 5 bases and J by 3 bases; unmatched bases: 13. The CDR3 is 17 residues long. Here the CDR3 DNA reads TGTGCCAGCAGTCCACCTGGGGGTAGCGGGGGGAACTACGAGCAGTACTTC. This gives the protein CASSPPGGSGGNYEQYF.

V gene TRBV2 combines with J gene TRBJ1-2, with D possibly matching TRBD1 (5 bases). Germline-derived CDR1 and CDR2 are SNHLY and FYNNEI. Trimming pared 8 bases from V and 12 bases from J, leaving 25 bases between. The CDR3 loop spans 14 amino acids. The CDR3 is CASLQDIGSVANTF. CDR3 in DNA: TGTGCCAGCTTACAGGACATAGGGTCCGTCGCGAACACCTTC. Based on the CDR3 plus reference TRBV2 and TRBJ1-2, the full variable domain is EPEVTQTPSHQVTQMGQEVILRCVPISNHLYFYWYRQILGQKVEFLVSFYNNEISEKSEIFDDQFSVERPDGSNFTLKIRSTKLEDSAMYFCASLQDIGSVANTFGSGTRLTVV.

The chain has TRBV12-3 or TRBV12-4 and TRBJ2-7; 10 nucleotides align to TRBD2. The closer fit of TRBJ2-5 to the DNA end suggests the J call may be wrong. CDR3 length: 16 residues. The chain's CDR3 is CASSLGLAGVYETQYF. In DNA, the CDR3 is TGTGCCAGCAGTTTGGGGCTAGCGGGGGTCTACGAGACCCAGTACTTC.

Note on this clonotype: One end of the junction is discordant with germline, which a read error may explain. The V and J genes are TRBV7-9 and TRBJ1-4, with 7 nucleotides matching TRBD1. Germline CDR1 SEHNR, CDR2 FQNEAQ (reference sequence). The CDR3 has 14 amino acids. CDR3 bases: TGTGCCAGCAGCTCCTACGGACAGGATGAAAAACCGTTTTTT. Its protein is CASSSYGQDEKPFF.

The chain is built from TRBV10-3 and TRBJ2-5; D gene unclear. This CDR3 comprises 14 residues. Germline values: CDR1 ENHRY, CDR2 SYGVKD. The V gene lost 0 bases and the J gene lost 0 bases, with 5 bases spanning the gap. The CDR3 nucleotides are TGTGCCATCAGTGAGTCGGGGTACCAAGAGACCCAGTACTTC. Encoded protein: CAISESGYQETQYF.

The CDR3 spells CASSEIWGEGYTF. CDR3 in DNA: TGTGCCAGCAGTGAAATCTGGGGTGAAGGCTACACCTTC. The rearrangement joins TRBV2 to TRBJ1-2; no definite D call. CDR1 is SNHLY, CDR2 FYNNEI, per germline. CDR3 length equals 13 residues. Trimming took 2 bases from V and 8 from J, leaving 12 bases between them.

This chain joins TRBV5-1 and TRBJ2-4; 11 positions agree with TRBD2. The J call may not be correct, given that the DNA end is closer to TRBJ2-7. Germline lookup yields CDR1 SGHRS and CDR2 YFSETQ. This CDR3 has 15 residues. The CDR3 DNA follows: TGCGCCAGCACCTCACTAGCGGGGGCCCCCTACGAGCAGTACTTC. This gives the protein CASTSLAGAPYEQYF.

This clonotype has only one observation. A much larger clone is a single base away; this may be a read error. The chain couples TRBV14 to TRBJ2-7; D possibly corresponds to TRBD2 (5 bases). CDR3 length: 16 residues. V was cut by 2 bases and J by 0 bases, with 14 bases left in between. Per germline, CDR1 SGHDN and CDR2 FVKESK. CDR3 DNA: TGTGCCAGCAGCCAACATTATAGCGAGGGCTCCTACGAGCAGTACTTC. Its translation is CASSQHYSEGSYEQYF.

The chain combines TRBV5-1 with TRBJ2-1; D is undetermined. V was shortened by 5 bases and J by 4 bases, with 7 bases between the two germline ends. The CDR3 length is 12 residues. The germline CDR1 and CDR2 sequences are SGHRS and YFSETQ. The CDR3: CASREQYNEQFF. The CDR3 bases are TGCGCCAGCAGGGAACAGTACAATGAGCAGTTCTTC.

The genes are TRBV12-3 or TRBV12-4 and TRBJ2-7; TRBD2 aligns across 13 bases. The CDR3 extends over 15 amino acids. The V and J ends lost 7 bases and 2 bases, in that order; junction bases with no gene match: 5. CDR3 sequence: CASTRTSGGAYEQYF. CDR3 bases: TGTGCCAGCACCAGAACTAGCGGGGGGGCCTACGAGCAGTACTTC.

This clonotype was detected only once. For the CDR3, the DNA is TGTGCCATCAGTGAGTTGCCTCAAGAGCAGTTCTTC. This translates into CAISELPQEQFF. The chain employs TRBV10-3 and TRBJ2-1; D unresolved. Germline CDR1 and CDR2: ENHRY and SYGVKD. V was trimmed by 1 base and J by 10 bases, leaving 8 bases between them. This CDR3 has 12 amino acids.

The chain joins TRBV7-7 to TRBJ2-4; TRBD1 aligns across 7 bases. TRBJ2-7 explains the end of the DNA better; the J call may be wrong. Germline V gives CDR1 SSHAT, CDR2 FNYEAQ (reference sequence). The CDR3 consists of 13 residues. The CDR3 DNA is TGTGCCAGCAGCTCCGGGACAGCTGACGAGCAGTACTTC. It encodes CASSSGTADEQYF.

The rearrangement uses TRBV3-1 and TRBJ1-4; D might be TRBD1 (6 bases). Germline V gene sequence: CDR1 LGHDT, CDR2 YNNKEL (reference sequence). This CDR3 region has 17 residues. V was cut by 4 bases and J by 8 bases, with 23 bases left in between. CDR3 DNA sequence: TGTGCCAGCAGCCTACCATCGGGGGCCGCCACGAGAGAAAAACTGTTTTTT. Amino acid sequence: CASSLPSGAATREKLFF.

The chain combines TRBV10-3 with TRBJ2-4; 7 bases match TRBD1. The CDR3 length is 15 residues. Trimming cost V 6 bases and J 1 base; bases outside gene matches: 6. CDR1 is ENHRY and CDR2 is SYGVKD in the germline V gene. CDR3 coding DNA: TGTGCCATCAGCCCGGGACAGCGGGCCAAAAACATTCAGTACTTC. This gives the protein CAISPGQRAKNIQYF.

The CDR3 coding sequence is TGCAGCGTTATAAGGGCAGGGGACGAGCAGTTCTTC. Its protein product is CSVIRAGDEQFF. The chain uses TRBV29-1 and TRBJ2-1; possible D gene TRBD1, 6 bases. V dropped 5 bases and J dropped 10 bases, with 15 bases sitting between them. The CDR3 sequence is 12 residues long. Germline-derived CDR1 and CDR2 are SQVTM and ANQGSEA.

This rearrangement joins TRBV7-9 to TRBJ2-5; 14 bases are shared with TRBD2. Germline CDR1 is SEHNR and CDR2 is FQNEAQ (reference sequence). CDR3 length: 17 residues. V lost 0 bases, J lost 0 bases, and 0 bases stayed unmatched. CDR3 nucleotides: TGTGCCAGCAGCTTAGCGGGACTAGCGGGGGACCAAGAGACCCAGTACTTC. Its protein is CASSLAGLAGDQETQYF.

There are many counts of this clonotype. The chain uses TRBV20-1 and TRBJ2-5; D gene uncertain. Germline V gives CDR1 DFQATT, CDR2 SNEGSKA (reference sequence). The CDR3 extends over 16 amino acids. Trimming removed 0 bases at V and 5 bases at J, with 19 bases between. In nucleotides, the CDR3 is TGCAGTGCTAGAGATCCCACTGCACCGATGCCGGAGACCCAGTACTTC. It codes for CSARDPTAPMPETQYF.

J is TRBJ1-2 and V is TRBV29-1, with D uncertain. This CDR3 comprises 12 residues. In germline, CDR1 is SQVTM, CDR2 ANQGSEA. With 4 bases removed from V and 3 bases from J, the gap between germline ends came to 9 bases. This CDR3 reads CSVGGLDYGYTF. The CDR3 region has the DNA TGCAGCGTTGGGGGATTAGACTATGGCTACACCTTC.

V usage is TRBV10-3 and J usage is TRBJ2-2; D is tentatively TRBD1 or TRBD2 (5 bases each). V gave up 3 bases and J gave up 3 bases, with 11 bases separating them. The CDR3 runs 15 residues. CDR1 and CDR2 (germline): ENHRY, SYGVKD. This CDR3 is CAISERDQYTGELFF. Here the CDR3 DNA reads TGTGCCATCAGTGAACGGGACCAATACACCGGGGAGCTGTTTTTT.

As for this clonotype: A much more abundant neighbour one base away suggests this may be a read error. V is TRBV2 and J is TRBJ2-2; 7 nucleotides match TRBD1. CDR3 length: 14 residues. CDR1 is SNHLY, CDR2 FYNNEI, per germline. With V trimmed by 7 bases and J by 0 bases, 2 bases remained unmatched. The CDR3 nucleotides read TGTGCCAGCATAGGGACAGCGAACACCGGGGAGCTGTTTTTT. This encodes CASIGTANTGELFF.

The chain has TRBV12-3 or TRBV12-4 and TRBJ1-2; a weak D match, TRBD1 (5 bases). The CDR3 extends over 14 amino acids. V was trimmed by 3 bases and J by 2 bases, leaving 10 bases between them. CDR3 nucleotide sequence: TGTGCCAGCAGTTTGGGGACGTACAACTATGGCTACACCTTC. It codes for CASSLGTYNYGYTF.